This TCR beta chain was observed in a study of blood T cell repertoires in COVID-19 (dated by TCRdb to 2020 to 2021). Background for the entire study: Samples covering the acute and convalescent phases of COVID-19 were provided by collaborators in the United States, Italy and Spain. The material from the prospective study consisted of cDNA or gDNA derived from T cells, B-cell-depleted T cells, or PBMCs. The dataset comprised deeply sampled blood TCRbeta repertoires from subjects exposed to, actively infected with, or recovered from COVID-19. The repertoires were made available in a free public database intended to serve as a resource for research on the immune response to SARS-CoV-2. Samples were obtained from the ongoing ImmuneRACE study (first 160 participants) and from over a thousand subjects provided by 6 global collaborators. A de-identified subject ID, COVID-19 status, age in years and sex were almost always included in the sample metadata. Where HLA class I and class II types were available, the types were taken from metadata supplied by the sample provider, not from assay-based typing.

V ends up 2 bases short and J 13 bases short, with an unmatched junction base count of 10. There are 14 amino acids in the CDR3, from cysteine to phenylalanine inclusive. The only DNA kept is the CDR3, 42 bases in frame from the first base. As encoded in the germline V gene, CDR1 is MNHNS while CDR2 is SASEGT. The immunoSEQ Assay, a bias-controlled multiplex PCR, was used to amplify TCRbeta CDR3 regions from genomic DNA. On the study's bioinformatics: The number of nucleated cells in each sample was estimated by amplification of reference gene primers within the assay. Sequence reads were collapsed and filtered to measure the absolute abundance of every unique TCRbeta CDR3 rearrangement. For each sample, productive Simpson clonality was calculated as the square root of Simpson's diversity index over productive rearrangements. The table was pulled from immuneACCESS by TCRdb, which kept in-frame rearrangements only. Such tables lose some clones; where checked, under half of the loss comes from unresolved V genes, and the rest has no known cause. V and J calls and clone size are given by that table; D and trimming were obtained from the DNA. Within this sample are more than 200,000 clones, with approximately 83% of them counted one time only. 8.9% of the sample is in the top ten clones.

The collaborating institutions used their own protocols to collect whole blood in K2EDTA tubes. For TCRbeta analysis, collaborators shipped samples in one of three forms: frozen whole blood, isolated PBMCs, or DNA extracted from either of those sample types. Summary of the overall study and its limitations: The amount of clinical and demographic metadata varied by source and participant and was provided uncurated.

This clone was picked up a small number of times. Its antigen remains undetermined. One base away there is no much larger clone; base qualities are not given. Sequenced material: peripheral blood. This receptor was obtained from a man aged 80 or over with acute or convalescent COVID-19. The chain couples TRBV6-1 to TRBJ2-5; 10 bases in the junction line up with TRBD1. The CDR3 reads CASSESRTGGVGYF. The nucleotide sequence is TGTGCCAGCAGTGAATCTAGGACAGGGGGTGTAGGGTACTTC.